The rows below give T cell receptor beta chains drawn from one sample of a study of T cells after yellow fever vaccination. MiXCR, run by TCRdb on the 5' RACE reads, gives a single entry per CDR3 protein. The data contain hundreds of thousands of distinct CDR3 sequences, about 19% of them singletons. Source: PBMCs, taken before the yellow fever booster vaccination. The receptors were gathered from a man between 18 and 35 years old who received the YFV17D yellow fever vaccine. Each CDR3 is given with its conserved first and last residue. Fields, in order: V gene, CDR3 protein.

V gene: TRBV4-2; CDR3 protein: CASSQDKSDQPQHF
V gene: TRBV5-1; CDR3 protein: CASSLQGVAEKLFF
V gene: TRBV2; CDR3 protein: CASRDTGTEQFF
V gene: TRBV7-2; CDR3 protein: CASSRFSDFGELFF
V gene: TRBV29-1; CDR3 protein: CSVRTRHTDTQYF
V gene: TRBV6-5; CDR3 protein: CASSRLAGGTDTQYF
V gene: TRBV7-9; CDR3 protein: CASSIQGNGAEAFF
V gene: TRBV20-1; CDR3 protein: CSANGRTGSLEKLFF
V gene: TRBV28; CDR3 protein: CASSWTRGSTFF
V gene: TRBV7-9; CDR3 protein: CASSYSAGPDTQYF
V gene: TRBV20-1; CDR3 protein: CSARNTDTQYF
V gene: TRBV20-1; CDR3 protein: CSAPTGGTNEKLFF
V gene: TRBV5-1; CDR3 protein: CASSLRQLAGGRVEQYF
V gene: TRBV7-9; CDR3 protein: CASSLVSAEAFF
V gene: TRBV9; CDR3 protein: CASSISPMEKETQYF
V gene: TRBV6-5; CDR3 protein: CASSYSWGGGTEAFF
V gene: TRBV4-3; CDR3 protein: CASSQGGSEQYF
V gene: TRBV6-5; CDR3 protein: CASSYQGTGGRDEQFF
V gene: TRBV15; CDR3 protein: CATDRRDGSTDTQYF
V gene: TRBV12-3/TRBV12-4; CDR3 protein: CASSFTRGGRGTQYF
V gene: TRBV5-1; CDR3 protein: CASSLRGGQGYGYTF
V gene: TRBV13; CDR3 protein: CASSPFRQMTDPNTGELFF
V gene: TRBV4-3; CDR3 protein: CASSQGYGGDTDTQYF
V gene: TRBV28; CDR3 protein: CASSLPRGITGELFF
V gene: TRBV27; CDR3 protein: CASSLSNFNEKLFF
V gene: TRBV28; CDR3 protein: CASRRNRPTGELFF
V gene: TRBV7-9; CDR3 protein: CASSGRGELADTQYF
V gene: TRBV29-1; CDR3 protein: CSVETGGYTF
V gene: TRBV7-9; CDR3 protein: CASSLEGRPYEQYF
V gene: TRBV6-6; CDR3 protein: CASPPGGESYNEQFF
V gene: TRBV5-1; CDR3 protein: CASSSITGGDYEQYF
V gene: TRBV6-5; CDR3 protein: CASSYDRTEPYGYTF
V gene: TRBV29-1; CDR3 protein: CSVGTAGNEQFF
V gene: TRBV28; CDR3 protein: CATEDRGTYGYTF
V gene: TRBV5-1; CDR3 protein: CASSRGGAANTGELFF
V gene: TRBV9; CDR3 protein: CASSVGGDGTGELFF
V gene: TRBV9; CDR3 protein: CASSRRQAPNYGYTF
V gene: TRBV6-5; CDR3 protein: CASSRQLVGEQFF
V gene: TRBV7-9; CDR3 protein: CASSQNIWSDTQYF
V gene: TRBV9; CDR3 protein: CASSDLVGYGYTF
V gene: TRBV4-1; CDR3 protein: CASSQLTGPGNTIYF
V gene: TRBV7-2; CDR3 protein: CANSPIAGGVTQYF